This T cell receptor beta chain is from a study of early T cells in non-severe SARS-CoV-2 infection (dated by TCRdb to about 2021). The study in broad terms: Bulk RNA from unsorted whole blood was used for TCR sequencing, so alpha and beta chains could not be paired. Results the study describes overall, beyond this receptor: VDJdb matching was skewed toward anti-spike CD8 responses and likely underestimated virus-specific expansions by missing private and CD4 specificities.

Libraries were built with 5' RACE. The sequencing machine was a NextSeq 500. In the TCR library protocol, unique molecular identifiers were attached to individual cDNA molecules to correct for PCR bias and sequencing error. TCR alpha and beta chains were both sequenced, and the abundances of alpha and beta sequences in each sample were closely correlated with each other. For the original study's pipeline: V gene, J gene and CDR3 annotation of TCR sequences was performed with Decombinator V4. Expanded TCRs were defined as changing significantly between any two time points under a Poisson model with p below 0.0001. TCR abundances were normalised to the total number of TCRs sequenced per sample and were expressed as counts per million. TRAV1-2 paired with TRAJ12, TRAJ20 or TRAJ33 defined MAIT TCRs, while TRAV10 paired with TRAJ18 defined iNKT TCRs. VDJdb, accessed 1 November 2021, was searched for CMV, EBV and SARS-CoV-2 annotated TCRs, with TCRs annotated for multiple antigens excluded. The raw public reads went through TCRdb reprocessing: fastp at Q25, MiXCR clone calling, in-frame beta chains kept. Rows merge per CDR3 protein into single entries with the most common DNA and genes. V and J calls and clone size were set by TCRdb, not the authors. Present in this sample are 20,000 to 30,000 distinct CDR3 sequences, less than 6.5% of which were seen just once. 4% of the sample is taken by the ten largest.

This clonotype was counted many times. The target of this receptor is not known. One base away there is no much larger clone; base qualities are not given. Set within a cohort of healthcare workers in London, UK, this nested case-control study involved weekly PCR testing of nasopharyngeal swabs along with blood sampling. Healthcare workers were recruited between 23 and 31 March 2020, during the week of the UK lockdown, and were followed weekly for up to about 15 weeks. From the cysteine through the phenylalanine, the CDR3 covers 11 amino acids. The read is trimmed to its CDR3 DNA, 33 bases read in frame from base 1. For CDR1 and CDR2, the germline V gene lists SQVTM and ANQGSEA. At the junction V is shortened by 4 bases and J by 4 bases, with 7 bases in between.

The source of this sequence is an adult who was a healthcare worker with PCR-confirmed SARS-CoV-2 infection or an uninfected control (not recorded which). Input material: whole blood. The chain is made from TRBV29-1 and TRBJ2-5; confidence is insufficient to name the D gene. The base sequence is TGCAGCGTTGCAGAAGGAGAGACCCAGTACTTC. It is translated as CSVAEGETQYF.